Following are 7 T cell receptor beta chains from one sample sequenced in a study of blood T cells in healthy people across ages. Using a J-beta primer mix together with a sample-barcoded 5' primer, a second PCR was run for about 7 to 12 cycles. TCRdb itself ran the 5' RACE reads through MiXCR, one entry per CDR3 protein. The sample records some 1.1 million distinct CDR3 sequences, around two fifths being singletons. Material for sequencing was blood. These receptors came from a man younger than 35 in good health.

V and J are TRBV27 and TRBJ1-2; 8 bases are shared with TRBD1. Unmatched junction bases numbered 7, after V lost 5 bases and J lost 2 bases. Germline V gene sequence: CDR1 MNHEY, CDR2 SMNVEV (reference sequence). CDR3 length equals 15 residues. The CDR3 nucleotides read TGTGCCAGCAGTCCCTTACGGGACAGGAACTATGGCTACACCTTC. It translates to CASSPLRDRNYGYTF.

This clonotype has more than one count but fewer than ten. J is TRBJ2-5 and V is TRBV6-2 or TRBV6-3; 7 nucleotides align to TRBD1. The junction had 6 bases not matched to a gene; V was cut back by 3 bases and J by 5 bases. This CDR3 is built from 14 residues. CDR1 MNHEY and CDR2 SVGEGT come from the germline V gene. This CDR3 reads CASSYNRGRETQYF. CDR3 nucleotides: TGTGCCAGCAGTTATAACAGGGGCCGGGAGACCCAGTACTTC.

V usage is TRBV4-2 and J usage is TRBJ2-3; TRBD2 aligns across 8 bases. V dropped 0 bases and J dropped 3; count of bases not matched to a gene: 5. The CDR3 is made up of 16 amino acids. Germline values: CDR1 LGHNA, CDR2 YNFKEQ. CDR3 protein: CASSQDGQRGTDTQYF. CDR3 bases: TGTGCCAGCAGCCAAGACGGACAGCGGGGGACAGATACGCAGTATTTT.

A few counts support this clonotype. V usage is TRBV28 and J usage is TRBJ2-1, with 12 bases matching TRBD2. Germline trimming cut 4 bases from V and 0 bases from J; bases unmatched to any gene: 13. The CDR3 length is 20 residues. Germline assignment: CDR1 MDHEN and CDR2 SYDVKM. This CDR3 reads CASSSHPGLAGPSSYNEQFF. CDR3 DNA: TGTGCCAGCAGTTCCCACCCGGGACTAGCGGGCCCGAGCTCCTACAATGAGCAGTTCTTC.

CDR3 DNA sequence: TGTGCCAGCAGCTTAGGCAGGTGGAAAGGGTCCTACAATGAGCAGTTCTTC. Its translation: CASSLGRWKGSYNEQFF. This chain uses TRBV7-2 with TRBJ2-1; D gene ambiguous. V was clipped by 1 base and J by 1 base, with 14 bases between them. CDR1 is SGHTA and CDR2 is FQGNSA in the germline V gene. This CDR3 is 17 amino acids long.

In its sample, this clonotype was seen a few times. The chain combines TRBV25-1 with TRBJ1-2; TRBD1 aligns across 7 bases. J lost 4 bases, V lost 1 base, and 3 bases had no gene match. The CDR3 has 14 residues. The germline V gene has CDR1 MGHDK and CDR2 SYGVNS. Here the CDR3 DNA reads TGTGCCAGCAGTGAATCTCCAGGGGGCTATGGCTACACCTTC. It is translated as CASSESPGGYGYTF.

This clonotype was observed a few times. This sequence joins TRBV24-1 and TRBJ2-1, with 9 bases aligning to TRBD1. Trimming removed 0 bases from V and 5 bases from J; junction bases left unmatched: 10. Germline V lookup: CDR1 KGHDR, CDR2 SFDVKD. The CDR3 runs to 18 residues. The CDR3: CATSDLPAGTGINNEQFF. The CDR3 DNA reads TGTGCCACCAGTGATTTGCCGGCCGGGACAGGGATCAACAATGAGCAGTTCTTC.